The entry below gives a single T cell receptor beta chain sequence along with its context. An immunoSEQ assay, version v3.0, was performed at survey level. This table comes from immunoSEQ multiplex PCR, and its TCRdb copy is limited to in-frame clones, with some not included. The sample contains 7,500 to 10,000 clones, about 81% of which appear only once. This sample is part of a study of long-term antiretroviral therapy in people with HIV. CDR3 length equals 14 residues. V was cut by 0 bases and J by 7 bases, with 13 bases left in between. The V gene's germline CDR1 is MGHRA and CDR2 YSYEKL. Every specimen provided about 1-10 million cryopreserved PBMC before DNA extraction took place.

Sequenced here: unsorted PBMCs, sampled 0.7 years after starting antiretroviral therapy. This chain uses TRBV4-1 with TRBJ2-7; D unclear. This TCR was sampled from a man between 40 and 49 years old with HIV. The CDR3 region is CASSQDTGTLEQYF. The DNA of the CDR3 is TGCGCCAGCAGCCAAGACACTGGCACCCTGGAGCAGTACTTC.